Shown below are 27 T cell receptor beta chains from a single sample sequenced in a study of T cells in Graves' hyperthyroidism and ophthalmopathy. Authors of the study amplified TCR beta CDR3 regions from RNA transcripts. Primed by the HTBI set, a first-round RT-PCR was run on the TCR CDR3. TCRdb re-analysed the multiplex PCR reads in MiXCR, keeping a single row per CDR3 protein. The sample lists roughly 640,000 distinct CDR3 sequences; about a sixth were seen once. Sequencing used blood. These receptors were collected from a woman in her thirties or forties with Graves' ophthalmopathy.

This clonotype came up a few times. The rearrangement links TRBV10-2 to TRBJ1-6, with 9 bases identical to TRBD1. The CDR3 sequence is 13 residues long. Germline trimming cut 7 bases from V and 10 bases from J; bases unmatched to any gene: 5. CDR1 is WSHSY, CDR2 SAAADI, per germline. CDR3 loop: CASKGQGGSPLHF. The CDR3 DNA sequence: TGCGCCAGCAAGGGACAGGGCGGCTCACCCCTCCACTTT.

The chain recombines TRBV20-1 with TRBJ2-5; no firm D call. Germline CDR1 DFQATT, CDR2 SNEGSKA (reference sequence). Trimming pared 0 bases from V and 2 bases from J, leaving 10 bases between. This CDR3 is 14 amino acids long. The CDR3 DNA sequence: TGCAGTGCTAGAGAAGTTACTCCTCAAGAGACCCAGTACTTC. Translated: CSAREVTPQETQYF.

There are many counts of this clonotype. This chain links TRBV27 with TRBJ1-4; a weak D match, TRBD1 (6 bases). The germline V gene encodes CDR1 MNHEY and CDR2 SMNVEV (reference sequence). The germline V and J ends were trimmed by 7 bases and 8 bases, with 17 bases remaining between them. The length of the CDR3 is 14 residues. The DNA for the CDR3 is TGTGCCAGCAAGCAGGGGCGGTTGGGAGAAAAACTGTTTTTT. Translating it yields CASKQGRLGEKLFF.

This sequence joins TRBV5-4 and TRBJ2-3, with 9 bases matching TRBD2. V dropped 0 bases and J dropped 7; count of bases not matched to a gene: 9. Looked up from germline, CDR1 is SGHNT and CDR2 is YYREEE (reference sequence). The CDR3 sequence is 16 residues long. CDR3 loop: CASSLGAASGAYTQYF. CDR3 in DNA: TGTGCCAGCAGCTTGGGGGCGGCTAGCGGGGCCTATACGCAGTATTTT.

This clonotype was seen many times. The chain joins TRBV7-8 to TRBJ1-2; 9 bases are shared with TRBD1. This CDR3 is 15 amino acids long. Losses at the gene ends were 3 bases for V and 7 bases for J; bases not matched to a gene: 9. The germline gives CDR1 SGHVS, CDR2 FQNEAQ. Here the CDR3 reads CASSFYDRGDAGYTF. In DNA, the CDR3 is TGTGCCAGCAGCTTTTATGACAGGGGGGATGCTGGCTACACCTTC.

This clonotype was observed many times. CDR3 DNA sequence: TGTGCCAGCACCCTCGGGGGGGGATACCCAGATACGCAGTATTTT. This encodes CASTLGGGYPDTQYF. The chain combines TRBV7-6 with TRBJ2-3; TRBD2 matches 8 bases. Trimming cost V 7 bases and J 4 bases; bases outside gene matches: 10. CDR3 length: 15 residues. In germline, CDR1 is SGHVS, CDR2 FNYEAQ.

The table lists this clonotype with many counts. This chain links TRBV6-1 with TRBJ1-1; 10 bases fit TRBD1. Trimming at V came to 6 bases and at J to 5 bases, leaving 3 bases not matched to a gene. The CDR3 consists of 13 residues. Germline CDR1 is MNHNS and CDR2 is SASEGT. CDR3 region: CASRRDRGTEAFF. CDR3 in DNA: TGTGCCAGCAGGCGGGACAGGGGAACTGAAGCTTTCTTT.

This chain joins TRBV20-1 and TRBJ1-5; perhaps TRBD1 as D (5 bases). Per the germline V gene, CDR1 is DFQATT and CDR2 is SNEGSKA (reference sequence). V was clipped by 1 base and J by 7 bases, with 11 bases between them. There are 13 residues in the CDR3. CDR3 region: CSARGEGHQPQHF. The CDR3, as DNA: TGCAGTGCTAGAGGGGAGGGGCACCAGCCCCAGCATTTT.

This clonotype was counted ten times or more. This chain uses TRBV2 with TRBJ2-1; D gene uncertain. This CDR3 has 13 amino acids. Trimming left V 7 bases short and J 3 bases short, with 10 bases between. The germline CDR1 and CDR2 sequences are SNHLY and FYNNEI. CDR3 nucleotide sequence: TGTGCCAGCATACTGGACGGCTACAATGAGCAGTTCTTC. Residues: CASILDGYNEQFF.

The J gene is TRBJ1-1, the V gene TRBV6-1; D is uncertain. The CDR3 has 14 amino acids. Trimming cost V 2 bases and J 1 base, with 8 bases left between them. The germline V gene encodes CDR1 MNHNS and CDR2 SASEGT. Here the CDR3 DNA reads TGTGCCAGCAGTGAACTGGTCGCGAACACTGAAGCTTTCTTT. Its protein product is CASSELVANTEAFF.

As to this clonotype: This clone may be a read error of a much larger clone one base away. The chain couples TRBV12-3 or TRBV12-4 to TRBJ2-7; 7 positions agree with TRBD2. The CDR3 is 11 residues long. J lost 9 bases, V lost 6 bases, and 5 bases had no gene match. The CDR3 here is CASSLTGGQYF. The CDR3 DNA reads TGTGCCAGCAGCCTAACGGGGGGGCAGTACTTC.

This clonotype was seen repeatedly, ten times or more. The V and J genes are TRBV20-1 and TRBJ2-1; 11 bases fit TRBD2. The CDR3 covers 15 residues. Per germline, CDR1 DFQATT and CDR2 SNEGSKA (reference sequence). Trimming at V came to 6 bases and at J to 4 bases, leaving 8 bases not matched to a gene. For the CDR3, the DNA is TGCAGTGCCTTCCTCGGGACTAGCGGATACAATGAGCAGTTCTTC. Residues: CSAFLGTSGYNEQFF.

This clonotype came up a few times. The rearrangement joins TRBV2 to TRBJ2-4; TRBD2 agrees at 7 bases. V lost 11 bases and J lost 1; bases outside the gene matches: 5. Germline assignment: CDR1 SNHLY and CDR2 FYNNEI. The CDR3 runs to 13 residues. The DNA for the CDR3 is TGTGCCGGCGGACTAGGTGCCAAAAACATTCAGTACTTC. This gives the protein CAGGLGAKNIQYF.

The rearrangement uses TRBV6-1 and TRBJ1-2, with 11 nucleotides matching TRBD1. The CDR3 contains 16 residues. Losses at the gene ends were 6 bases for V and 0 bases for J; bases not matched to a gene: 6. Germline V gives CDR1 MNHNS, CDR2 SASEGT. The chain's CDR3 is CASSRDRGRANYGYTF. In DNA, the CDR3 is TGTGCCAGCAGCCGGGACAGGGGGAGAGCTAACTATGGCTACACCTTC.

The V call is TRBV2, the J call TRBJ2-5; D unclear. V was cut by 5 bases and J by 1 base, with 17 bases left in between. CDR1 SNHLY and CDR2 FYNNEI come from the germline V gene. CDR3 length: 16 residues. The CDR3 region has the DNA TGTGCCAGCAGTTACACCCGTGGCCAGTTCCAAGAGACCCAGTACTTC. Its translation: CASSYTRGQFQETQYF.

This clonotype was found many times. The CDR3 bases are TGTGCCAGCAGCTTACTAGCGGGGCTGAGCACAGATACGCAGTATTTT. It translates to CASSLLAGLSTDTQYF. The chain uses TRBV2 and TRBJ2-3; 10 bases match TRBD2. From germline, CDR1 is SNHLY and CDR2 FYNNEI. V trimming: 6 bases; J trimming: 0 bases; junction bases outside the gene matches: 6. CDR3 size: 16 residues.

This clonotype was found many times. The rearrangement uses TRBV3-1 and TRBJ2-3; no clear D. Germline CDR1 and CDR2: LGHDT and YNNKEL (reference sequence). CDR3 length: 12 amino acids. Trimming pared 4 bases from V and 4 bases from J, leaving 6 bases between. CDR3 nucleotide sequence: TGTGCCAGCAGCCCCCAAGCAGATACGCAGTATTTT. This codes for CASSPQADTQYF.

The chain uses TRBV28 and TRBJ2-1; D is perhaps TRBD1 (6 bases). Deletions cut 3 bases from V and 10 bases from J, with 13 bases between. Germline CDR1 is MDHEN and CDR2 is SYDVKM. The CDR3 sequence is 13 residues long. The CDR3 loop reads CASSFPGTREQFF. For the CDR3, the DNA is TGTGCCAGCAGTTTCCCCGGGACACGGGAGCAGTTCTTC.

At least ten counts were recorded for this clonotype. V and J are TRBV4-1 and TRBJ2-7; D uncertain. The CDR3 totals 15 residues. Deletions cut 0 bases from V and 10 bases from J, with 19 bases between. Germline V gene sequence: CDR1 MGHRA, CDR2 YSYEKL. The CDR3 region has the DNA TGCGCCAGCAGCCAAGATGGAGTGGTTCGGAAAGAACAGTACTTC. Translated, it gives CASSQDGVVRKEQYF.

The chain employs TRBV29-1 and TRBJ2-1; either TRBD1 or TRBD2 may fit D (5 bases each). Trimming removed 2 bases from V and 6 bases from J, with 11 bases in between. CDR3 length: 13 residues. Per germline, CDR1 SQVTM and CDR2 ANQGSEA. CDR3 coding DNA: TGCAGCGTTGAACGGGGTACAGGCAATGAGCAGTTCTTC. As protein: CSVERGTGNEQFF.

There are many counts of this clonotype. The chain has TRBV20-1 and TRBJ2-3; 8 nucleotides line up with TRBD2. This CDR3 spans 15 amino acids. The germline V gene has CDR1 DFQATT and CDR2 SNEGSKA (reference sequence). With 6 bases clipped from V and 2 bases from J, the junction kept 10 bases outside the gene matches. CDR3: CSATGLAENTDTQYF. CDR3 coding DNA: TGCAGTGCAACTGGACTAGCAGAGAACACAGATACGCAGTATTTT.

This clonotype has only a few counts. V is TRBV24-1 and J is TRBJ2-3; D ambiguous. This CDR3 is built from 13 residues. Trimming stripped 6 bases from V and 2 bases from J, with 8 bases between. Germline V lookup: CDR1 KGHDR, CDR2 SFDVKD. The CDR3 DNA reads as TGTGCCACCAGTCCCGCGAACACAGATACGCAGTATTTT. Encoded protein: CATSPANTDTQYF.

At least ten counts were recorded for this clonotype. The chain uses TRBV30 and TRBJ2-3; 10 bases map to TRBD1. The V gene's germline CDR1 is GTSNPN and CDR2 SVGIG (reference sequence). Trimming cost V 3 bases and J 5 bases; bases outside gene matches: 8. This CDR3 is built from 15 residues. The CDR3 is CAWRVWGQGRDTQYF. DNA for the CDR3: TGTGCCTGGAGGGTTTGGGGACAGGGGAGAGATACGCAGTATTTT.

This clonotype has at least ten counts. The chain is built from TRBV6-1 and TRBJ2-2; TRBD1 matches 8 bases. Germline CDR1 MNHNS, CDR2 SASEGT. V gave up 2 bases and J gave up 4 bases; unmatched junction bases: 3. The CDR3 covers 15 residues. CDR3 DNA sequence: TGTGCCAGCAGTGAACTCACAGGGGGCACCGGGGAGCTGTTTTTT. Amino acid sequence: CASSELTGGTGELFF.

The chain couples TRBV20-1 to TRBJ1-5; D remains ambiguous. The V and J ends lost 6 bases and 3 bases respectively, with 12 bases between them. The CDR3 sequence is 13 residues long. Germline V gene sequence: CDR1 DFQATT, CDR2 SNEGSKA (reference sequence). CDR3 sequence (DNA): TGCAGTGCCCCGGCCCGGCCCAATCAGCCCCAGCATTTT. This gives the protein CSAPARPNQPQHF.

This chain connects TRBV18 to TRBJ2-1; D remains unclear. The CDR3 loop spans 16 amino acids. With 4 bases removed from V and 6 bases from J, the gap between germline ends came to 19 bases. Per the germline V gene, CDR1 is KGHSH and CDR2 is LQKENI. CDR3 residues: CASSLAASDGGNEQFF. The CDR3 nucleotides read TGTGCCAGCTCACTTGCGGCCAGCGACGGCGGCAATGAGCAGTTCTTC. The full variable domain, completed using reference TRBV18 and TRBJ2-1, is NAGVMQNPRHLVRRRGQEARLRCSPMKGHSHVYWYRQLPEEGLKFMVYLQKENIIDESGMPKERFSAEFPKEGPSILRIQQVVRGDSAAYFCASSLAASDGGNEQFFGPGTRLTVL.

This clonotype has a handful of counts. The chain joins TRBV7-9 to TRBJ2-7, with TRBD1 identical over 7 bases. This CDR3 is built from 15 residues. CDR1 is SEHNR and CDR2 is FQNEAQ in the germline V gene (reference sequence). V shed 6 bases and J 3 bases; nucleotides not matched to a gene: 11. CDR3 sequence (DNA): TGTGCCAGCAGTTCCCCGGGACAGTATTACTACGAGCAGTACTTC. This gives the protein CASSSPGQYYYEQYF.